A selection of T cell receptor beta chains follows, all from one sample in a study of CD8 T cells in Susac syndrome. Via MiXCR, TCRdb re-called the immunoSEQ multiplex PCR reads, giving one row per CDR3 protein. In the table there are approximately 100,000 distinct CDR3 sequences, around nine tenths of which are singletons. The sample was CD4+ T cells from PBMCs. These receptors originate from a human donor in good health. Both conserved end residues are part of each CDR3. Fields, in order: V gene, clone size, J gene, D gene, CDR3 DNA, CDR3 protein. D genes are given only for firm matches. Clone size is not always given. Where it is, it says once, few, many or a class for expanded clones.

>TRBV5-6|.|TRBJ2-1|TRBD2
TGTGCCAGCAGCTTGGATGGGACTAGCGGGACTTCCAATGAGCAGTTCTTC
CASSLDGTSGTSNEQFF
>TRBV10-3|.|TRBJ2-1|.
TGTGCCATCAGTGAGGGGCCAGGTCGTCAGTTCTTC
CAISEGPGRQFF
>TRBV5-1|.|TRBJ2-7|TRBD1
TGCGCCAGCAGCTTGGTACAGGGGACGACCTACGAGCAGTACTTC
CASSLVQGTTYEQYF
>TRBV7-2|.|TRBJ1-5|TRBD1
TGTGCCAGCAGCTTAGGTTTGCTTGGGACAGGGAGTCACCAGCCCCAGCATTTT
CASSLGLLGTGSHQPQHF
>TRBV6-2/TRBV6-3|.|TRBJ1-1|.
TGTGCCAGCAGTTCGACACCCGGGGCTTTCTTT
CASSSTPGAFF
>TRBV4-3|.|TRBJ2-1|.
TGCGCCAGCAGCACGGGACTCGCCAATGAGCAGTTCTTC
CASSTGLANEQFF
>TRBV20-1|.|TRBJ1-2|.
TGCAGTGCTAGACCCCTCCTAGACACCTTC
CSARPLLDTF
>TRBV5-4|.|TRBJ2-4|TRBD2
TGTGCCAGCAGCTTAAGACTAGCGGGGTCCAAAAACATTCAGTACTTC
CASSLRLAGSKNIQYF
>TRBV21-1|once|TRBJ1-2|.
TGTGCCAGCGAGGGAAGCGGGGCAGGGGGTCGGTATGGCTACACCTTC
CASEGSGAGGRYGYTF
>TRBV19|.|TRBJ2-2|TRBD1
TGTGCCAGTCTTGGGGGCGGACAGGCCCCTTTTCGGAACACCGGGGAGCTGTTTTTT
CASLGGGQAPFRNTGELFF
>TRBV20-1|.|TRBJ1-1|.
TGCAGTGCTAGAAGCCAGGGGTTGGAAGCTTTCTTT
CSARSQGLEAFF
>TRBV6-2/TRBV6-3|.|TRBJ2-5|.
TGTGCCAGCAGTTACGGGGGCCAACCGGGAGAGACCCAGTACTTC
CASSYGGQPGETQYF
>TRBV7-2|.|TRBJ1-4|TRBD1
TGTGCCAGCAAAGACAGGGCCGGCGAAAAACTGTTTTTT
CASKDRAGEKLFF
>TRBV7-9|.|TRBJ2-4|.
TGTGCCAGCAGCTTAGGCAGGGGTGTTGGCAAAAACATTCAGTACTTC
CASSLGRGVGKNIQYF
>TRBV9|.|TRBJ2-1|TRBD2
TGTGCCGGGCCGGGGCGGGAGCCCAATGAGCAGTTCTTC
CAGPGREPNEQFF
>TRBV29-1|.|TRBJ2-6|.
TGCAGCGTTGAGGGGAAAGGGGCCAACGTCCTGACTTTC
CSVEGKGANVLTF
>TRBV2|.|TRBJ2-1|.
TGTGCCAGCAGTCCTACGCAGGGGGGAGGAGGTCTCAATGAGCAGTTCTTC
CASSPTQGGGGLNEQFF
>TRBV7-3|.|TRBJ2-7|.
TGTGCCAGCAGCTTAAAAGGGGGGGGGCCCTACGAGCAGTACTTC
CASSLKGGGPYEQYF